This T cell receptor beta chain was retrieved from a study of OX40 agonist ivuxolimab in advanced cancers. The overall study: Prior checkpoint blockade (anti-PD-1, anti-PD-L1 or anti-CTLA-4) was permitted; over 30% had it. Findings and limits, study-wide: Dose levels from 0.1 to 3.0 mg/kg saw CD4+ and CD8+ blood T cells expand clonally by week 6.

Germline CDR1 reads LGHNA; CDR2 reads YNFKEQ. Trimming stripped 1 base from V and 10 bases from J, with 8 bases between. This CDR3 has 12 amino acids. Here immunoSEQ multiplex PCR was the method, and the copy in TCRdb shows in-frame clones only, minus some. This sample has about 64,000 clones, with 80% to 90% found just once. Remarks on this clone: Its antigen remains unknown.

The receptor comes from an adult with an advanced solid tumor such as melanoma, head and neck, liver or kidney cancer. Sequenced here: CD4+ or CD8+ T cells sorted from blood, sampled in a trial of the OX40 agonist ivuxolimab. The chain has TRBV4-2 and TRBJ2-1; D call uncertain. The CDR3 is CASSQGSSEQFF. The CDR3 DNA follows: TGTGCCAGCAGCCAAGGTAGCAGCGAGCAGTTCTTC.